This TCR beta chain emerged from a study of T-cell memory formation after mild COVID-19. This clonotype has just a few counts. Its antigen is unknown. Whole-study findings and limits: Of the contracting clones, CD4+ ones lay mainly in CM and EM, and CD8+ ones in EMRA. Some clones that responded were present in memory (sampled pre-infection), which suggests cross-reactive memory joined. A second wave expanding day 15 to 37 was CD4+-biased; contracting clones were balanced.

TCR alpha and TCR beta cDNA libraries with sample barcodes and UMIs came from 5'RACE using constant-segment primers. Each CDR3 protein is one row after TCRdb ran MiXCR on the 5' RACE reads. The sample yields about 430,000 distinct CDR3 sequences, roughly 18% seen once. Trimming took 6 bases from V and 4 from J; bases not matched to a gene: 8. Germline V gives CDR1 MNHEY, CDR2 SVGAGI. The CDR3 consists of 15 residues. Sequenced material: PBMCs or a T cell subset sorted from them (not recorded which). This TCR was recovered from a young man who had mild COVID-19 (a few samples of this study predate the infection). Cell type and time point are not known. V usage is TRBV6-5 and J usage is TRBJ2-5; the match to TRBD1 covers 10 bases. The DNA of the CDR3 is TGTGCCAGCAGCCGACAGGGGGCGGATGTAGAGACCCAGTACTTC. Its protein product is CASSRQGADVETQYF.